These 4 T cell receptor beta chains came from one sample sequenced in a study of naive and memory T cell subsets. Both TRBC1 and TRBC2 were covered by a beta constant-region primer of two equimolar oligonucleotides. TCRdb called the UMI-ligation and nested PCR reads again in MiXCR, with one record for every CDR3 protein. The table shows 81,000 or so distinct CDR3 sequences, with around 6.5% occurring only once. The sample comprised central memory CD4+ T cells from blood. The origin of the receptors is a human donor in good health.

This clonotype was found many times. The chain links TRBV7-2 to TRBJ2-2; 9 bases agree with TRBD2. V lost 5 bases, J lost 6 bases, and 7 bases stayed unmatched. The CDR3 is 15 amino acids. The germline V gene encodes CDR1 SGHTA and CDR2 FQGNSA. The chain's CDR3 is CASSPGLALAGELFF. Written as DNA, the CDR3 is TGTGCCAGCAGCCCGGGACTAGCACTAGCCGGGGAGCTGTTTTTT.

This clonotype was counted at least ten times. The J gene is TRBJ1-4, the V gene TRBV12-3 or TRBV12-4; possibly TRBD1 for D (5 bases). Trimming pared 4 bases from V and 8 bases from J, leaving 11 bases between. The CDR3 runs to 13 residues. The CDR3 sequence: CASSYRMGEKLFF. The CDR3 DNA reads TGTGCCAGCAGTTACAGGATGGGGGAAAAACTGTTTTTT.

This clonotype was seen more than once but under ten times. V is TRBV5-1 and J is TRBJ1-1; 8 bases are a match to TRBD1. The V segment lost 4 bases and the J segment 0 bases; nucleotides outside the gene matches: 5. The CDR3 is 15 residues long. CDR1 SGHRS and CDR2 YFSETQ come from the germline V gene. CDR3 protein: CASSPETGVNTEAFF. In DNA form, the CDR3 reads TGCGCCAGCAGCCCAGAGACAGGGGTGAACACTGAAGCTTTCTTT.

This clonotype was observed at least ten times. The rearrangement joins TRBV6-6 to TRBJ1-3; the match to TRBD1 covers 9 bases. The CDR3 runs to 17 residues. Looked up from germline, CDR1 is MNHNY and CDR2 is SVGAGI (reference sequence). Germline trimming cut 8 bases from V and 0 bases from J; bases unmatched to any gene: 11. The CDR3 sequence: CASGEPGTGSSGNTIYF. Written as DNA, the CDR3 is TGTGCCAGCGGCGAACCCGGGACAGGGAGCTCTGGAAACACCATATATTTT.